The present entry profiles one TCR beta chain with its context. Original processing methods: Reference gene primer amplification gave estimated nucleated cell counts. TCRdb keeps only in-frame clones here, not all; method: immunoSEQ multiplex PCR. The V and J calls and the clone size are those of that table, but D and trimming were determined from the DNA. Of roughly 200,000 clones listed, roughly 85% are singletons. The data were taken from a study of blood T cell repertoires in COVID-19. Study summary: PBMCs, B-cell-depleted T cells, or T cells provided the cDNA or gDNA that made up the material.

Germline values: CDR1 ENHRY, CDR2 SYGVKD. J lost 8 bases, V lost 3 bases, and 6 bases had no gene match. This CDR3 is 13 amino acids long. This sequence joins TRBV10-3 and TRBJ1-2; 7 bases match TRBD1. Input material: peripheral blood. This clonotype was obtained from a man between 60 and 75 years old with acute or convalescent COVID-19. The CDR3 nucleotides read TGTGCCATCAGTGAAGACAGGGATCAAGGCTACACCTTC. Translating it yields CAISEDRDQGYTF.